This T cell receptor (beta chain) stems from a study of OX40 agonist ivuxolimab in advanced cancers. Whole-study context: Ivuxolimab, an antibody that agonizes OX40 (CD134), was administered to the patients. Dose-escalation patients were diagnosed with hepatocellular carcinoma, melanoma, renal cell cancer or head and neck cancer. Three patients, one with hepatocellular carcinoma and two with cutaneous melanoma, responded partially.

The ends were cut back, 6 bases at V and 4 bases at J, with 9 bases in the middle. The germline gives CDR1 SNHLY, CDR2 FYNNEI. The CDR3 length is 12 residues. Systemic immunosuppression or a history of autoimmune disease excluded patients. The repertoire was sequenced with immunoSEQ multiplex PCR; TCRdb's copy has only in-frame clones and lacks some. Among approximately 77,000 clones listed, 85% to 95% were seen once. The TCR originated in an adult with an advanced solid tumor such as melanoma, head and neck, liver or kidney cancer. The material sequenced was CD4+ or CD8+ T cells sorted from blood, taken in a trial of the OX40 agonist ivuxolimab. The chain combines TRBV2 with TRBJ2-5; D remains unclear. The DNA for the CDR3 is TGTGCCAGCAGGGACCATAGAGAGACCCAGTACTTC. The encoded protein is CASRDHRETQYF.